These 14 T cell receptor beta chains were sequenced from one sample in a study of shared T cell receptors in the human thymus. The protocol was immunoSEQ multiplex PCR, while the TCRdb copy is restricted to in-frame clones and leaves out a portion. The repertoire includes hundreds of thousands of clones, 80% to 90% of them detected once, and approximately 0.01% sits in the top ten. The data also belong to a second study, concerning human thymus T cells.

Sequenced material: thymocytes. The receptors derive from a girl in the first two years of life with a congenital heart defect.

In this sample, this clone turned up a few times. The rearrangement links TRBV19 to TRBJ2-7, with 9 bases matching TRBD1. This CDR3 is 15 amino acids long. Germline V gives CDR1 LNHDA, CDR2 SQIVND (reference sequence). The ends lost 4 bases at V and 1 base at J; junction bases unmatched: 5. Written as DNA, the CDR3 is TGTGCCAGTAGTAAGGACAGGGGAGCATCCTACGAGCAGTACTTC. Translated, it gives CASSKDRGASYEQYF.

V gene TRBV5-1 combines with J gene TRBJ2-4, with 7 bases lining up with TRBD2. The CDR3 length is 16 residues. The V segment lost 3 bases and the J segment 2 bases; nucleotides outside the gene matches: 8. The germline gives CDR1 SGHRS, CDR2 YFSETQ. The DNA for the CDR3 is TGCGCCAGCAGCTCACGGGGGGACTTACCCAAAAACATTCAGTACTTC. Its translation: CASSSRGDLPKNIQYF. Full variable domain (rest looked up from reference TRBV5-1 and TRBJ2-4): KAGVTQTPRYLIKTRGQQVTLSCSPISGHRSVSWYQQTPGQGLQFLFEYFSETQRNKGNFPGRFSGRQFSNSRSEMNVSTLELGDSALYLCASSSRGDLPKNIQYFGAGTRLSVL.

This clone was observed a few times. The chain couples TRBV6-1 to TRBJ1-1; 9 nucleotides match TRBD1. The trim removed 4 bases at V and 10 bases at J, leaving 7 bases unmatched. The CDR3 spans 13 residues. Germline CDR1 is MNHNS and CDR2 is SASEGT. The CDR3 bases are TGTGCCAGCAGTGCCACAGGGGGCCGAGTAGCTTTCTTT. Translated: CASSATGGRVAFF.

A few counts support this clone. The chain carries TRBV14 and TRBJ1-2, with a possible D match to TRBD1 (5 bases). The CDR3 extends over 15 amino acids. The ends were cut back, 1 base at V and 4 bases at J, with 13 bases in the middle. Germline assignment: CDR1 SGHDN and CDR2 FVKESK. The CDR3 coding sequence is TGTGCCAGCAGCCAAGCGGGGGAATTAATCTATGGCTACACCTTC. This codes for CASSQAGELIYGYTF.

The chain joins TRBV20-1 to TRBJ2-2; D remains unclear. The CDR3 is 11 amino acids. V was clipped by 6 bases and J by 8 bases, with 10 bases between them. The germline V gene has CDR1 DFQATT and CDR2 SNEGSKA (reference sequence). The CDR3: CSADMSGELFF. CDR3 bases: TGCAGTGCCGACATGTCGGGGGAGCTGTTTTTT.

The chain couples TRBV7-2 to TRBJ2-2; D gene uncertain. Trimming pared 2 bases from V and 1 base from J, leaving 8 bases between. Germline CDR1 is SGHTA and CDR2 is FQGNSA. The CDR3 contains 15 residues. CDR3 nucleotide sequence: TGTGCCAGCAGCTTACCAGTAATGAACACCGGGGAGCTGTTTTTT. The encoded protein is CASSLPVMNTGELFF. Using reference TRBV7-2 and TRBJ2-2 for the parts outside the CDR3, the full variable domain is GAGVSQSPSNKVTEKGKDVELRCDPISGHTALYWYRQSLGQGLEFLIYFQGNSAPDKSGLPSDRFSAERTGGSVSTLTIQRTQQEDSAVYLCASSLPVMNTGELFFGEGSRLTVL.

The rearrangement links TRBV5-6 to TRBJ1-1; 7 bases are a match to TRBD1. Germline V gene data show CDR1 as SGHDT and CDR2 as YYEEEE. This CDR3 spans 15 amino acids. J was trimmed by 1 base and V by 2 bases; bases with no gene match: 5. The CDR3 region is CASSLTGARNTEAFF. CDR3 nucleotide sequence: TGTGCCAGCAGCTTAACAGGGGCTAGGAACACTGAAGCTTTCTTT.

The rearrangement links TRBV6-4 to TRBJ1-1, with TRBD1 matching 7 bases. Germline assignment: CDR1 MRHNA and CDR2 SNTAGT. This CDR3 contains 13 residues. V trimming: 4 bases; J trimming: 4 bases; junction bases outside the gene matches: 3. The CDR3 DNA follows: TGTGCCAGCAGTGTCCACAGGGGCACTGAAGCTTTCTTT. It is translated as CASSVHRGTEAFF.

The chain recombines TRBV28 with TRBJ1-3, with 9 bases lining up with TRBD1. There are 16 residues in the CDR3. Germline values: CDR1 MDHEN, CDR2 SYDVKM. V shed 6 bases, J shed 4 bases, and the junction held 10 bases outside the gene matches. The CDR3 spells CASRTDRGSSGNTIYF. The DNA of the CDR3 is TGTGCCAGCAGGACGGACAGGGGTTCGTCCGGAAACACCATATATTTT.

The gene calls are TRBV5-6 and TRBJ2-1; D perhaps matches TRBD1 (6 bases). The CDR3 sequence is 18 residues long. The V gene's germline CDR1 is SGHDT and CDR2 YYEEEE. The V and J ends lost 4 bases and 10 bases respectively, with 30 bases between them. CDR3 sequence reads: CASSPGSFQGGSTREQFF. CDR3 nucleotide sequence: TGTGCCAGCAGCCCCGGGTCCTTTCAAGGGGGTAGTACAAGGGAGCAGTTCTTC.

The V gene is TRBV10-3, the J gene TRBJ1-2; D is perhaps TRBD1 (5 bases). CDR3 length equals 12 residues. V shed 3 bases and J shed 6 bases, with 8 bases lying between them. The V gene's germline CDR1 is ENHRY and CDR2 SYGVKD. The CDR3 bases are TGTGCCATCAGTGAAGGGGTTCATGGCTACACCTTC. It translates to CAISEGVHGYTF.

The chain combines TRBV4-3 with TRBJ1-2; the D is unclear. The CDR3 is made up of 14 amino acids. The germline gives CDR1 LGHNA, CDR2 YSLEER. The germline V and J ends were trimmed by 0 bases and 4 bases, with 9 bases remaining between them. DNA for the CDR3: TGCGCCAGCAGCCAAGAGGTACAGTTCTATGGCTACACCTTC. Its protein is CASSQEVQFYGYTF.

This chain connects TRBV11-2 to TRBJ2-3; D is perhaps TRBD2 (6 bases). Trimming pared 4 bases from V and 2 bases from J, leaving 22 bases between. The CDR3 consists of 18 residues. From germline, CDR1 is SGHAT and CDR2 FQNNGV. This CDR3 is CASSSRGNLVPYTDTQYF. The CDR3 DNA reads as TGTGCCAGCAGCTCCCGGGGGAATCTAGTTCCCTACACAGATACGCAGTATTTT.

CDR3 region: CASSEWTYTHLNQPQHF. CDR3 bases: TGTGCCAGCAGTGAATGGACTTATACTCACCTAAATCAGCCCCAGCATTTT. The chain joins TRBV2 to TRBJ1-5, with no clear D. Looked up from germline, CDR1 is SNHLY and CDR2 is FYNNEI. The V and J ends lost 2 bases and 4 bases respectively, with 18 bases between them. This CDR3 contains 17 residues.